The next 29 T cell receptor beta chains were all read from a single sample in a study of control samples from healthy donors and cancer patients. Repertoires were generated with immunoSEQ multiplex PCR, while TCRdb's copy carries only in-frame clones and drops some. The sample lists over 150,000 clones, about 94% occurring once. The material sequenced was blood. Every receptor here comes from a man aged 35-49 years in good health.

The DNA of the CDR3 is TGTGCCAGCAGATCGGGGGGCGAAGGAAACTATGGCTACACCTTC. It yields the protein CASRSGGEGNYGYTF. This chain connects TRBV6-5 to TRBJ1-2, with a tentative D call TRBD1 (6 bases). This CDR3 has 15 residues. V was shortened by 6 bases and J by 2 bases, with 16 bases between the two germline ends. Germline CDR1 MNHEY, CDR2 SVGAGI.

This clone occurred a few times. The rearrangement links TRBV20-1 to TRBJ1-4; TRBD1 agrees at 8 bases. Trimming at V came to 3 bases and at J to 5 bases, leaving 11 bases not matched to a gene. CDR3 length equals 16 residues. Germline CDR1 is DFQATT and CDR2 is SNEGSKA (reference sequence). CDR3 in DNA: TGCAGTGCTAGTGATGCTACAGGGGGGGAAAATGAAAAACTGTTTTTT. Its protein product is CSASDATGGENEKLFF.

The V gene is TRBV7-2, the J gene TRBJ2-2; tentatively, D is TRBD1 (5 bases). Between the trimmed V and J ends, which lost 1 base and 3 bases, there was a span of 12 bases. Germline V gene sequence: CDR1 SGHTA, CDR2 FQGNSA. This CDR3 has 16 residues. CDR3 DNA: TGTGCCAGCAGCTTAGATTCAGGGATGGACACCGGGGAGCTGTTTTTT. Protein sequence: CASSLDSGMDTGELFF.

J is TRBJ1-2 and V is TRBV4-1; 10 bases map to TRBD1. The CDR3 runs to 18 residues. With 4 bases clipped from V and 8 bases from J, the junction kept 19 bases outside the gene matches. Germline CDR1 is MGHRA and CDR2 is YSYEKL. CDR3 sequence reads: CASSLRPGTGDPRGGYTF. The CDR3 DNA reads as TGCGCCAGCAGCCTCCGACCGGGGACAGGGGACCCTCGAGGGGGCTACACCTTC.

This chain joins TRBV7-9 and TRBJ2-6; D gene ambiguous. The CDR3 totals 13 residues. Trimming shortened V by 1 base and J by 4 bases, and 2 bases separated the two germline ends. CDR1 is SEHNR, CDR2 FQNEAQ, per germline (reference sequence). Here the CDR3 reads CASSLGGANVLTF. DNA of the CDR3: TGTGCCAGCAGCTTAGGGGGGGCCAACGTCCTGACTTTC. The full variable domain, its missing parts supplied by reference TRBV7-9 and TRBJ2-6, is DTGVSQNPRHKITKRGQNVTFRCDPISEHNRLYWYRQTLGQGPEFLTYFQNEAQLEKSRLLSDRFSAERPKGSFSTLEIQRTEQGDSAMYLCASSLGGANVLTFGAGSRLTVL.

V usage is TRBV7-9 and J usage is TRBJ1-2, with D uncertain. The CDR3 length is 13 residues. With 1 base removed from V and 5 bases from J, the gap between germline ends came to 8 bases. Germline assignment: CDR1 SEHNR and CDR2 FQNEAQ (reference sequence). CDR3 in DNA: TGTGCCAGCAGCTTAGGCAGACCTTATGGCTACACCTTC. This codes for CASSLGRPYGYTF.

The V and J genes are TRBV19 and TRBJ1-5; D possibly corresponds to TRBD1 (6 bases). Trimming removed 5 bases from V and 6 bases from J, with 14 bases in between. Germline values: CDR1 LNHDA, CDR2 SQIVND (reference sequence). The CDR3 covers 14 residues. The CDR3 loop is CASSWNRVSQPQHF. CDR3 bases: TGTGCCAGTAGTTGGAACAGGGTGAGTCAGCCCCAGCATTTT.

V usage is TRBV3-1 (or the pseudogene TRBV3-2) and J usage is TRBJ1-6; 7 positions match TRBD1. CDR1 is LGHDT and CDR2 is YNNKEL in the germline V gene (reference sequence). Trimming removed 1 base from V and 13 bases from J; junction bases left unmatched: 7. The CDR3 covers 14 residues. The CDR3 DNA reads TGTGCCAGCAGCCAAGGGACAGGACGTTTTCCCCTCCACTTT. This gives the protein CASSQGTGRFPLHF.

DNA of the CDR3: TGTGCCAGCAGCTTAGTGGGATTCGCCCATCAGCCCCAGCATTTT. Protein sequence: CASSLVGFAHQPQHF. The chain employs TRBV7-2 and TRBJ1-5, with D unresolved. Germline values: CDR1 SGHTA, CDR2 FQGNSA. V was clipped by 1 base and J by 5 bases, with 12 bases between them. The CDR3 consists of 15 residues.

Concerning this clone: The junction shows a germline mismatch at one end, possibly a read error. V is TRBV7-4 and J is TRBJ1-5, with D perhaps matching TRBD1 (6 bases). The CDR3 runs to 11 residues. CDR1 SGHVT and CDR2 SQSDAQ come from the germline V gene. CDR3 sequence: CASRLGGPQHF. The CDR3 DNA is TGTGCCAGCAGATTAGGGGGGCCCCAGCATTTT.

This clone was seen a single time. The V gene is TRBV6-5, the J gene TRBJ2-2; 8 nucleotides match TRBD1. Germline CDR1 and CDR2: MNHEY and SVGAGI. The ends lost 6 bases at V and 6 bases at J; junction bases unmatched: 6. The CDR3 totals 14 residues. The CDR3 bases are TGTGCCAGCAGACGATTACAGGGGGCCGGGGAGCTGTTTTTT. It yields the protein CASRRLQGAGELFF.

A single count supports this clone. V gene TRBV7-8 combines with J gene TRBJ1-2; perhaps TRBD1 as D (6 bases). This CDR3 comprises 13 residues. The V gene's germline CDR1 is SGHVS and CDR2 FQNEAQ. Trimming removed 3 bases at V and 3 bases at J, with 8 bases between. CDR3 in DNA: TGTGCCAGCAGCTTTAACAGGGACTATGGCTACACCTTC. It encodes CASSFNRDYGYTF.

The rearrangement links TRBV2 to TRBJ2-7; 7 bases agree with TRBD2. The ends lost 10 bases at V and 9 bases at J; junction bases unmatched: 12. Germline CDR1 reads SNHLY; CDR2 reads FYNNEI. This CDR3 has 12 residues. The CDR3 loop reads CAIGPGTTTQYF. CDR3 DNA sequence: TGTGCCATAGGGCCAGGGACTACGACGCAGTACTTC. Based on the CDR3 plus reference TRBV2 and TRBJ2-7, the full variable domain is EPEVTQTPSHQVTQMGQEVILRCVPISNHLYFYWYRQILGQKVEFLVSFYNNEISEKSEIFDDQFSVERPDGSNFTLKIRSTKLEDSAMYFCAIGPGTTTQYFGPGTRLTVT.

The chain carries TRBV6-5 and TRBJ1-2, with D unresolved. V was cut by 5 bases and J by 2 bases, with 15 bases left in between. This CDR3 has 15 residues. From germline, CDR1 is MNHEY and CDR2 SVGAGI. The CDR3, as DNA: TGTGCCAGCAGTACCAGGACCGACCCAAACTATGGCTACACCTTC. Protein product: CASSTRTDPNYGYTF.

This clone was seen a single time. The V and J genes are TRBV7-2 and TRBJ2-5; no firm D call. CDR3 size: 12 residues. V dropped 1 base and J dropped 14 bases, with 14 bases sitting between them. Germline lookup yields CDR1 SGHTA and CDR2 FQGNSA. DNA of the CDR3: TGTGCCAGCAGCTTAGATGGGGTGCGCCCTTACTTC. It translates to CASSLDGVRPYF.

This chain uses TRBV13 with TRBJ1-1; D ambiguous. This CDR3 is built from 13 residues. Germline V gives CDR1 PRHDT, CDR2 FYEKMQ (reference sequence). Trimming took 5 bases from V and 0 from J, leaving 7 bases between them. Here the CDR3 DNA reads TGTGCCAGCAGCACCTCCCTGAACACTGAAGCTTTCTTT. It specifies CASSTSLNTEAFF.

About this clone: The same CDR3 arises from other DNA sequences in this sample as well. DNA for the CDR3: TGTGCCAGCAGCCAAGGGGTGAACACTGAAGCTTTCTTT. This codes for CASSQGVNTEAFF. This sequence joins TRBV7-9 and TRBJ1-1, with a possible D match to TRBD1 (5 bases). CDR1 SEHNR and CDR2 FQNEAQ come from the germline V gene (reference sequence). The CDR3 contains 13 residues. V dropped 5 bases and J dropped 0 bases, with 7 bases sitting between them. The complete variable domain, with remaining parts taken from reference TRBV7-9 and TRBJ1-1, reads DTGVSQNPRHKITKRGQNVTFRCDPISEHNRLYWYRQTLGQGPEFLTYFQNEAQLEKSRLLSDRFSAERPKGSFSTLEIQRTEQGDSAMYLCASSQGVNTEAFFGQGTRLTVV.

The V gene is TRBV15, the J gene TRBJ2-7; 7 nucleotides match TRBD1. Germline V gene data show CDR1 as LNHNV and CDR2 as YYDKDF (reference sequence). The V gene end was trimmed by 1 base and the J gene end by 7 bases; junction bases not matched to a gene: 10. CDR3 size: 15 residues. As DNA, the CDR3 is TGTGCCACCAGCAGAGGGGGGACAGTATCGGGGGAGCAGTACTTC. It translates to CATSRGGTVSGEQYF.

The chain combines TRBV2 with TRBJ1-3; D remains ambiguous. Germline V CDR1 and CDR2: SNHLY, FYNNEI. The CDR3 covers 16 residues. Trimming took off 2 bases at V and 4 bases at J, with 15 bases between the two ends. The CDR3 spells CASSELAPISGNTIYF. CDR3 bases: TGTGCCAGCAGTGAACTTGCCCCCATCTCGGGAAACACCATATATTTT. Filled out from reference TRBV2 and TRBJ1-3, the complete variable domain reads EPEVTQTPSHQVTQMGQEVILRCVPISNHLYFYWYRQILGQKVEFLVSFYNNEISEKSEIFDDQFSVERPDGSNFTLKIRSTKLEDSAMYFCASSELAPISGNTIYFGEGSWLTVV.

This rearrangement joins TRBV6-2 or TRBV6-3 to TRBJ1-5; 9 bases align to TRBD1. This CDR3 is 19 amino acids long. The trim removed 0 bases at V and 0 bases at J, leaving 9 bases unmatched. Germline CDR1 MNHEY, CDR2 SVGEGT. The CDR3 protein is CASSYSIGQGINSNQPQHF. The CDR3 bases are TGTGCCAGCAGTTACTCTATCGGACAGGGGATAAATAGCAATCAGCCCCAGCATTTT.

The chain is built from TRBV5-4 and TRBJ2-5, with 9 positions matching TRBD1. The trim removed 2 bases at V and 4 bases at J, leaving 9 bases unmatched. The CDR3 runs to 16 residues. From germline, CDR1 is SGHNT and CDR2 YYREEE (reference sequence). CDR3 region: CASSFGLQGAGETQYF. CDR3 coding DNA: TGTGCCAGCAGCTTCGGCCTACAGGGGGCCGGAGAGACCCAGTACTTC.

This sequence joins TRBV5-1 and TRBJ2-2; D gene ambiguous. Trimming shortened V by 9 bases and J by 4 bases, and 19 bases separated the two germline ends. The CDR3 has 15 amino acids. CDR1 SGHRS and CDR2 YFSETQ come from the germline V gene. Here the CDR3 reads CATSFWTSGTGELFF. As DNA, the CDR3 is TGCGCCACCTCCTTTTGGACCTCGGGCACCGGGGAGCTGTTTTTT.

This clone was seen just once. The chain employs TRBV5-4 and TRBJ2-4; D is perhaps TRBD2 (6 bases). The CDR3 runs to 14 residues. Germline V gene lookup returns CDR1 SGHNT and CDR2 YYREEE (reference sequence). V lost 4 bases, J lost 0 bases, and 8 bases lay in between. The CDR3 sequence is CASSPGLAKNIQYF. The CDR3 DNA reads as TGTGCCAGCAGCCCGGGACTAGCCAAAAACATTCAGTACTTC.

V usage is TRBV6-5 and J usage is TRBJ2-2; 7 positions agree with TRBD1. CDR1 and CDR2 from the germline V gene are MNHEY and SVGAGI. V was clipped by 5 bases and J by 4 bases; unmatched bases: 1. The CDR3 is 13 amino acids. As DNA, the CDR3 is TGTGCCAGCAGTACAGGGGCCACCGGGGAGCTGTTTTTT. It is translated as CASSTGATGELFF.

This clone has just one count. The rearrangement joins TRBV5-5 to TRBJ2-7; tentatively, D is TRBD1 (6 bases). V shed 1 base and J shed 1 base, with 15 bases lying between them. The CDR3 is 16 residues long. Looked up from germline, CDR1 is SGHKS and CDR2 is YYEKEE (reference sequence). The CDR3 DNA reads TGTGCCAGCAGCTTGAGGGACACCTATGATTCCTACGAGCAGTACTTC. Translation: CASSLRDTYDSYEQYF.

This chain joins TRBV12-3 or TRBV12-4 and TRBJ1-1; TRBD1 is a possible D gene (5 bases). The CDR3 sequence is 13 residues long. V lost 8 bases to trimming and J lost 5 bases, with 15 bases between them. CDR3 DNA sequence: TGTGCCAGCCAAAGGGAGGGACGGACTGAAGCTTTCTTT. Its translation: CASQREGRTEAFF.

This rearrangement joins TRBV6-5 to TRBJ1-2, with TRBD1 matching 7 bases. This CDR3 comprises 16 residues. The V gene end was trimmed by 4 bases and the J gene end by 5 bases; junction bases not matched to a gene: 13. CDR1 and CDR2 (germline): MNHEY, SVGAGI. The CDR3 bases are TGTGCCAGCAGTTTTTCTAGGATGGGACAGCCATATGGCTACACCTTC. Residues: CASSFSRMGQPYGYTF.

The chain is built from TRBV27 and TRBJ1-5; TRBD1 is a possible D gene (5 bases). V was pared by 3 bases and J by 6 bases, with 12 bases between. Germline V gives CDR1 MNHEY, CDR2 SMNVEV (reference sequence). This CDR3 contains 14 residues. Written as DNA, the CDR3 is TGTGCCAGCAGTTTGGAGGGGCCAAGTCAGCCCCAGCATTTT. Amino acid sequence: CASSLEGPSQPQHF.

With respect to this clone: A read error may produce the germline difference seen at one junction end. The chain carries TRBV2 and TRBJ1-6; 7 bases fit TRBD1. The CDR3 sequence is 13 residues long. CDR1 and CDR2 from the germline V gene are SNHLY and FYNNEI. The CDR3 DNA follows: TGTGCCAGCAGCGGACAGGAAAATTCGCCCCTCCACTTT. Amino acids: CASSGQENSPLHF.